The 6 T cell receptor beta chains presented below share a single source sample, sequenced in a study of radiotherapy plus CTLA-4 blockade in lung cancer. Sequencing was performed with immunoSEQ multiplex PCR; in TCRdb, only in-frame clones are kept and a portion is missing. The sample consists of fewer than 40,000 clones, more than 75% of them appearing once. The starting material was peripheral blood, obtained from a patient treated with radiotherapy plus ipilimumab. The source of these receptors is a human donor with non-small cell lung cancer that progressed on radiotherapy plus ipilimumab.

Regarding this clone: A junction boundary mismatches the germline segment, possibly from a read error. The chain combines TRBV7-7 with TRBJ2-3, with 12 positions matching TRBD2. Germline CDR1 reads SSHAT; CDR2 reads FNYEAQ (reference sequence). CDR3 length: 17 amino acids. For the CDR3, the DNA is TGTGCTAGCAGCTTATCTAGCGGGGGGGCCGGCACAGATACGCAGTATTTT. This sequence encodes CASSLSSGGAGTDTQYF.

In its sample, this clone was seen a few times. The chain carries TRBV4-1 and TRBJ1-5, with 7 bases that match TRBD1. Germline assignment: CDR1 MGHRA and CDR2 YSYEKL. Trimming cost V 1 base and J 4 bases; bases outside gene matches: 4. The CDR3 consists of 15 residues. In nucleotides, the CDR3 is TGCGCCAGCAGCCAAGGAGGGGGCCGGAATCAGCCCCAGCATTTT. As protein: CASSQGGGRNQPQHF.

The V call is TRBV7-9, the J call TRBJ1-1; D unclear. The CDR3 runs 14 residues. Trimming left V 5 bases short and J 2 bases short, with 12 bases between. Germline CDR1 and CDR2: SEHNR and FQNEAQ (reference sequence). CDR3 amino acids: CASSPPGFNTEAFF. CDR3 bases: TGTGCCAGCAGCCCCCCAGGCTTCAACACTGAAGCTTTCTTT.

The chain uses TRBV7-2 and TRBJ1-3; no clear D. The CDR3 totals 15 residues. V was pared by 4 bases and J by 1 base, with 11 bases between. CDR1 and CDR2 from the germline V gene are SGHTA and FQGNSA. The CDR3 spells CASSSRHVSGNTIYF. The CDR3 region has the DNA TGTGCCAGCAGCTCGAGACACGTATCTGGAAACACCATATATTTT. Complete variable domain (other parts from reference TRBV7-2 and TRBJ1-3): GAGVSQSPSNKVTEKGKDVELRCDPISGHTALYWYRQSLGQGLEFLIYFQGNSAPDKSGLPSDRFSAERTGGSVSTLTIQRTQQEDSAVYLCASSSRHVSGNTIYFGEGSWLTVV.

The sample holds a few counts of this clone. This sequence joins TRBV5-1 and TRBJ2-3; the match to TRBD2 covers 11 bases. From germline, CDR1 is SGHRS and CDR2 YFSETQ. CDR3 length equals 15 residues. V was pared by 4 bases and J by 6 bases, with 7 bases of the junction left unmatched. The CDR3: CASSDLAGGPDTQYF. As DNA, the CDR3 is TGCGCCAGCAGCGATCTAGCGGGGGGTCCCGATACGCAGTATTTT.

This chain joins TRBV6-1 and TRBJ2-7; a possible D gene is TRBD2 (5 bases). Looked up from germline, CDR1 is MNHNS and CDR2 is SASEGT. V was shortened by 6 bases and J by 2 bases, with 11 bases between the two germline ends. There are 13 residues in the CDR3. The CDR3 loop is CASSERGPYEQYF. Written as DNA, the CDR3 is TGTGCCAGCAGCGAACGAGGGCCCTACGAGCAGTACTTC.